Listed below are T cell receptor beta chains from one sample, sequenced in a study of blood T cell repertoires in COVID-19. The method was immunoSEQ multiplex PCR; TCRdb's version includes in-frame clones alone and lacks a portion of them. The sample has just over 300,000 clones, 85% to 90% seen once. Source material: PBMCs or T cells enriched from blood (not recorded which). The receptors shown here come from a young man who had recovered from COVID-19. The CDR3 runs from the conserved cysteine through the conserved F or W. A D gene is named only where the DNA matches it firmly. Clone sizes are given selectively: once, few, many, or a class where the clone is expanded.

V	J	D	size	CDR3	DNA
TRBV5-1	TRBJ2-7	TRBD2	-	CASSLALGLAGDYEQYF	TGCGCCAGCAGCTTGGCCCTGGGACTAGCGGGAGACTACGAGCAGTACTTC
TRBV11-2	TRBJ2-5	-	-	CASSWGAGVGETQYF	TGTGCCAGCAGCTGGGGTGCCGGGGTAGGAGAGACCCAGTACTTC
TRBV7-9	TRBJ1-4	-	-	CASSLQGNNEKLFF	TGTGCCAGCAGCTTACAGGGTAATAATGAAAAACTGTTTTTT
TRBV4-1	TRBJ2-4	-	-	CASSQDPGERNIQYF	TGCGCCAGCAGCCAAGATCCGGGAGAGAGAAACATTCAGTACTTC
TRBV19	TRBJ1-5	TRBD1	-	CASSPGQGGSGQPQHF	TGTGCCAGTAGTCCGGGACAGGGGGGAAGCGGTCAGCCCCAGCATTTT
TRBV3-1/TRBV3-2	TRBJ2-1	-	-	CASSGLAKNEQFF	TGTGCCAGCAGCGGGCTAGCGAAAAATGAGCAGTTCTTC
TRBV5-1	TRBJ2-1	-	once	CASSLPGLNNEQFF	TGCGCCAGCAGCTTGCCGGGACTCAACAATGAGCAGTTCTTC
TRBV2	TRBJ2-1	-	-	CASSDYSRDEQFF	TGTGCCAGCAGTGACTATTCCAGGGATGAGCAGTTCTTC
TRBV6-5	TRBJ1-2	TRBD1	-	CASSYAGGARNGYTF	TGTGCCAGCAGTTACGCAGGGGGCGCAAGGAACGGCTACACCTTC
TRBV19	TRBJ1-5	-	-	CASSSGRSRNQPQHF	TGTGCCAGTAGTAGCGGGCGGTCTCGCAATCAGCCCCAGCATTTT
TRBV3-1/TRBV3-2	TRBJ2-3	TRBD2	-	CASSQVLAGYTDTQYF	TGTGCCAGCAGCCAAGTTCTAGCGGGGTACACAGATACGCAGTATTTT
TRBV27	TRBJ2-7	-	-	CASSLGAGATYEQYF	TGTGCCAGCAGTTTAGGGGCGGGGGCCACCTACGAGCAGTACTTC
TRBV9	TRBJ2-7	TRBD2	-	CASSASGTYEQYF	TGTGCCAGCAGCGCTAGCGGAACCTACGAGCAGTACTTC
TRBV9	TRBJ1-2	TRBD1	-	CASTRDRGYTF	TGTGCCAGCACCAGGGACAGAGGCTACACCTTC
TRBV5-6	TRBJ1-3	-	-	CASSFGAAGHTIYF	TGTGCCAGCAGCTTTGGGGCGGCTGGGCACACCATATATTTT
TRBV24-1	TRBJ1-1	TRBD1	-	CATSAARTGDTEAFF	TGTGCCACCAGTGCCGCCCGGACAGGGGACACTGAAGCTTTCTTT
TRBV10-3	TRBJ2-7	TRBD2	-	CAISEAGGPSYEQYF	TGTGCCATCAGTGAAGCGGGGGGACCTAGCTACGAGCAGTACTTC
TRBV6-5	TRBJ1-2	-	-	CASRRGEGGYTF	TGTGCCAGCAGGCGAGGGGAGGGTGGCTACACCTTC
TRBV11-2	TRBJ2-1	TRBD2	-	CASSLVAGVYNEQFF	TGTGCCAGCAGCTTAGTGGCGGGGGTCTACAATGAGCAGTTCTTC
TRBV19	TRBJ2-3	TRBD1	-	CASSARTGRGPDTQYF	TGTGCCAGTAGTGCCCGGACAGGGCGTGGGCCAGATACGCAGTATTTT
TRBV19	TRBJ2-7	TRBD2	-	CASRPSGGGGEQYF	TGTGCCAGTAGGCCTAGCGGTGGTGGTGGGGAGCAGTACTTC
TRBV27	TRBJ2-2	-	-	CASSLTGSAGELFF	TGTGCCAGCAGCCTCACAGGGAGTGCAGGGGAGCTGTTTTTT
TRBV27	TRBJ2-2	-	-	CASSLQGTGELFF	TGTGCCAGCAGCTTGCAGGGGACCGGGGAGCTGTTTTTT
TRBV12-3/TRBV12-4	TRBJ2-3	TRBD2	-	CASSLKAGPQYF	TGTGCCAGCAGCCTGAAAGCGGGGCCGCAGTATTTT
TRBV30	TRBJ1-1	-	once	CAWKNTGTRRDEAFF	TGTGCCTGGAAGAATACAGGCACGAGAAGAGATGAAGCTTTCTTT
TRBV28	TRBJ1-4	TRBD1	-	CASSVTGVTNEKLFF	TGTGCCAGCAGTGTAACAGGGGTGACTAATGAAAAACTGTTTTTT
TRBV7-9	TRBJ2-1	-	-	CASSLRGQEYNEQFF	TGTGCCAGCAGCTTACGGGGACAAGAGTACAATGAGCAGTTCTTC
TRBV6-5	TRBJ1-4	TRBD1	-	CASRHQGATNEKLFF	TGTGCCAGCAGGCATCAGGGGGCTACTAATGAAAAACTGTTTTTT
TRBV28	TRBJ2-7	TRBD2	-	CASSLALAGSYEQYF	TGTGCCAGCAGTTTGGCTCTAGCGGGGTCCTACGAGCAGTACTTC
TRBV7-9	TRBJ2-3	TRBD1	-	CASSPGQGSDTQYF	TGTGCCAGCAGCCCCGGACAGGGCTCAGATACGCAGTATTTT
TRBV29-1	TRBJ1-2	-	-	CSVEISGNTF	TGCAGCGTTGAAATTTCAGGGAATACCTTC
TRBV18	TRBJ1-4	-	-	CASSRVDSNVEKLFF	TGTGCCAGCTCACGCGTGGACAGTAACGTCGAAAAACTGTTTTTT